The rows below give T cell receptor beta chains drawn from one sample of a study of human T cells and chemical hapten exposure. TCRdb re-called the RACE reads with MiXCR, one entry per CDR3 protein. The top ten hold 2% to 3% of the sample, which has approximately 400,000 distinct CDR3 sequences, 4.5% to 6% seen once. The sequences come from whole blood, collected in connection with sensitization to the hapten diphenylcyclopropenone (DPC). The receptors stem from a woman in her forties or fifties with alopecia areata. Some clones in this sample may be carry-over from other donors' samples. The CDR3 runs from the conserved cysteine through the conserved F or W. A D gene is named only where the DNA matches it firmly. Clone size is shown for a subset of rows, as once, few, many or a class of expanded clone.

TRBV14	.	TRBJ2-7	.	TGTGCCAGCAGCCCGAGAGGTACAGCATCCTACGGGCAGTACTTC	CASSPRGTASYGQYF
TRBV2	.	TRBJ1-2	few	TGTGCCAGCAGTGGAGAGGGGTACTATGGCTACACCTTC	CASSGEGYYGYTF
TRBV12-3/TRBV12-4	.	TRBJ2-1	many	TGTGCCAGCGGGTACAATGAGCAGTTCTTC	CASGYNEQFF
TRBV2	.	TRBJ2-5	few	TGTGCCAGCAGTGAAAGCGGGCAAGAGACCCAGTACTTC	CASSESGQETQYF
TRBV3-1	TRBD2	TRBJ2-7	many	TGTGCCAGCAGCCTCCGCCCCCTACTAGCGGGCTACTCCTACGAGCAGTACTTC	CASSLRPLLAGYSYEQYF
TRBV27	.	TRBJ1-2	many	TGTGCCAGCACCCAAGGGGGTGGGGGCAGTGGCTATGGCTACACCTTC	CASTQGGGGSGYGYTF
TRBV7-2	TRBD1	TRBJ1-1	many	TGTGCCAGCAGCTTACGCGGACAGGCGAACACTGAAGCTTTCTTT	CASSLRGQANTEAFF
TRBV20-1	.	TRBJ2-7	many	TGCAGTGGAGGGACTCAAGCATACGAGCAGTACTTC	CSGGTQAYEQYF
TRBV6-5	TRBD1	TRBJ1-5	many	TGTGCCAGCAGACGGACAGGTCGCAATCAGCCCCAGCATTTT	CASRRTGRNQPQHF
TRBV27	.	TRBJ1-1	many	TGTGCCAGCAGTCCTACCTCCGGGCAAACTGAAGCTTTCTTT	CASSPTSGQTEAFF
TRBV2	.	TRBJ1-1	.	TGTGCCAGCAGTGAGAGGGCAGGGCGAATACGCACTGAAGCTTTCTTT	CASSERAGRIRTEAFF
TRBV6-2/TRBV6-3	TRBD2	TRBJ2-1	.	TGTGCCAGCAGGGGCCTAGGGAGGGCCACGGTTGTTTCCTACAATGAGCAGTTCTTC	CASRGLGRATVVSYNEQFF
TRBV6-6	.	TRBJ1-1	few	TGTGCCAGGATACATGCCGGGCCAAAGAACACTGAAGCTTTCTTT	CARIHAGPKNTEAFF
TRBV6-1	TRBD1	TRBJ2-3	many	TGTGCCAGCAGCGACGGGACAGCTAGCACAGATACGCAGTATTTT	CASSDGTASTDTQYF
TRBV13	.	TRBJ1-5	many	TGTGCCAGCAGCCGCCGGGACCGGGGGGATCAGCCCCAGCATTTT	CASSRRDRGDQPQHF
TRBV12-5	.	TRBJ2-7	many	TGTGCTAGTGGTTTGGTACGGGCTCACGAGCAGTACTTC	CASGLVRAHEQYF
TRBV4-3	.	TRBJ2-5	many	TGCGCCAGCAGCCAAGAGGAGTCGGGGACCCAGTACTTC	CASSQEESGTQYF
TRBV5-1	.	TRBJ1-1	many	TGCGCCAGCAGCGCCCAGGAGGGAACTGAAGCTTTCTTT	CASSAQEGTEAFF
TRBV2	.	TRBJ2-7	many	TGTGCCAGAAGTCGGGGGAGAAGCGAGCAGTACTTC	CARSRGRSEQYF
TRBV25-1	.	TRBJ1-1	many	TGTGCCAGCAGCCAAACCTGGACAATTCTGGGGACTGAAGCTTTCTTT	CASSQTWTILGTEAFF
TRBV20-1	TRBD1	TRBJ1-5	few	TGCAGTGCCACCGGACAGGGGGTGAATCAGCCCCAGCATTTT	CSATGQGVNQPQHF
TRBV2	.	TRBJ2-5	.	TGTGCCAGCAGTGAGAGGGAAGGGGGATCCCAAGAGACCCAGTACTTC	CASSEREGGSQETQYF
TRBV10-3	TRBD2	TRBJ2-5	.	TGTGCCATCAGGACTAGCGAAGAGACCCAGTACTTC	CAIRTSEETQYF
TRBV21-1	.	TRBJ2-7	many	TGTGCCAGCGTCAAAGGGGAAGCGGGAGGTCGGGAGCAGTACTTC	CASVKGEAGGREQYF
TRBV7-9	.	TRBJ2-4	many	TGTGCCAGCAGCTTCGCCGGGGATGGAGACATTCAGTACTTC	CASSFAGDGDIQYF
TRBV7-2	TRBD2	TRBJ2-1	few	TGTGCCAGCAGCTTAGGGGACTATTCCTACAATGAGCAGTTCTTC	CASSLGDYSYNEQFF
TRBV27	TRBD1	TRBJ1-5	few	TGTGCCAGCAGGGGACAGGGAGCGGAGCCCCAGCATTTT	CASRGQGAEPQHF
TRBV29-1	TRBD2	TRBJ2-3	many	TGCAGCGTTGAAGGTTTACCTAGCGGGACCACAGATACGCAGTATTTT	CSVEGLPSGTTDTQYF
TRBV11-2	.	TRBJ2-7	many	TGTGCCAGCAGCTTAGAGGGAAGGCCCGACTACGAGCAGTACTTC	CASSLEGRPDYEQYF
TRBV4-3	.	TRBJ2-3	few	TGCGCCAGCAGCCGAGGAACGGGCACAGATACGCAGTATTTT	CASSRGTGTDTQYF
TRBV29-1	.	TRBJ2-2	many	TGCAGCACAAGGACTGCGAACACCGGGGAGCTGTTTTTT	CSTRTANTGELFF
TRBV13	.	TRBJ1-1	few	TGTGCCAGCAGCTCCCCGGGTCGCGGTAGGACCCTCACTGAAGCTTTCTTT	CASSSPGRGRTLTEAFF
TRBV5-8	TRBD2	TRBJ2-7	many	TGTGCCAGCAGGAAACTAGCGGGAGGATACGAGCAGTACTTC	CASRKLAGGYEQYF
TRBV18	.	TRBJ1-6	.	TGTGCCAGCTCATCACAGGGTTCACAGTCACCCCTCCACTTT	CASSSQGSQSPLHF
TRBV18	.	TRBJ1-5	few	TGTGCCAGCTCCGCGGGGGAGAGCAATCAGCCCCAGCATTTT	CASSAGESNQPQHF
TRBV27	TRBD1	TRBJ2-1	many	TGTGCCAGCAGTCCCAGGGACAGGGTAACCGGAGAAAAATACAATGAGCAGTTCTTC	CASSPRDRVTGEKYNEQFF
TRBV3-1	.	TRBJ1-1	many	TGTGCCAGCAGCCGAGGGCGGGGTGAAGCTTTCTTT	CASSRGRGEAFF
TRBV4-1	.	TRBJ2-4	.	TGCGCCAGCAGCCCCATGTTTGGAGGACCACTAGCCAAAAACATTCAGTACTTC	CASSPMFGGPLAKNIQYF
TRBV5-6	TRBD1	TRBJ2-7	few	TGTGCCAGCAGCTTGCTCACAGGGGGAGTAAACGAGCAGTACTTC	CASSLLTGGVNEQYF
TRBV20-1	.	TRBJ2-2	many	TGCAGTGCTAGAGATTCCCAGGGGCCTAGCGGTATCACCGGGGAGCTGTTTTTT	CSARDSQGPSGITGELFF
TRBV15	.	TRBJ2-1	few	TGTGCCACCAGCAGGGAGACCGCGACCCATGAGCAGTTCTTC	CATSRETATHEQFF
TRBV12-3/TRBV12-4	TRBD1	TRBJ1-1	.	TGTGCCAGCAGTTCCTCAGGGGGCAGGGACACTGAAGCTTTCTTT	CASSSSGGRDTEAFF
TRBV12-3/TRBV12-4	.	TRBJ2-1	many	TGTGCCAGCAGTTTCCCATGGGTGTCTTACAATGAGCAGTTCTTC	CASSFPWVSYNEQFF
TRBV28	.	TRBJ1-6	.	TGTGCCAGCACCCTCGAAGGGGAGGGGGGTAATTCACCCCTCCACTTT	CASTLEGEGGNSPLHF
TRBV6-5	.	TRBJ2-7	many	TGTGCCAGCCGTGGTGGGGTCCGGACGCAGTACTTC	CASRGGVRTQYF
TRBV9	.	TRBJ2-2	.	TGTGCCAGCAGCGATGAGACCCGGCGGACCGGGGAGCTGTTTTTT	CASSDETRRTGELFF
TRBV12-3/TRBV12-4	.	TRBJ1-5	few	TGTGCCAGCAGTTTGGCAGCTGCTAGTCAGCCCCAGCATTTT	CASSLAAASQPQHF
TRBV20-1	.	TRBJ1-4	many	TGCAGTGCTAGGTTAGGCTGGGACATTGAAAAACTGTTTTTT	CSARLGWDIEKLFF
TRBV29-1	.	TRBJ2-7	many	TGCAGCGTGGGGTTGACGGCCACCTACGAGCAGTACTTC	CSVGLTATYEQYF
TRBV7-9	.	TRBJ2-1	.	TGTGCCAGCAGTAACGCGGGGCACAATGAGCAGTTCTTC	CASSNAGHNEQFF
TRBV20-1	.	TRBJ1-1	few	TGCAGTGCTAGTCCTCTCGCAGGCAACACTGAAGCTTTCTTT	CSASPLAGNTEAFF